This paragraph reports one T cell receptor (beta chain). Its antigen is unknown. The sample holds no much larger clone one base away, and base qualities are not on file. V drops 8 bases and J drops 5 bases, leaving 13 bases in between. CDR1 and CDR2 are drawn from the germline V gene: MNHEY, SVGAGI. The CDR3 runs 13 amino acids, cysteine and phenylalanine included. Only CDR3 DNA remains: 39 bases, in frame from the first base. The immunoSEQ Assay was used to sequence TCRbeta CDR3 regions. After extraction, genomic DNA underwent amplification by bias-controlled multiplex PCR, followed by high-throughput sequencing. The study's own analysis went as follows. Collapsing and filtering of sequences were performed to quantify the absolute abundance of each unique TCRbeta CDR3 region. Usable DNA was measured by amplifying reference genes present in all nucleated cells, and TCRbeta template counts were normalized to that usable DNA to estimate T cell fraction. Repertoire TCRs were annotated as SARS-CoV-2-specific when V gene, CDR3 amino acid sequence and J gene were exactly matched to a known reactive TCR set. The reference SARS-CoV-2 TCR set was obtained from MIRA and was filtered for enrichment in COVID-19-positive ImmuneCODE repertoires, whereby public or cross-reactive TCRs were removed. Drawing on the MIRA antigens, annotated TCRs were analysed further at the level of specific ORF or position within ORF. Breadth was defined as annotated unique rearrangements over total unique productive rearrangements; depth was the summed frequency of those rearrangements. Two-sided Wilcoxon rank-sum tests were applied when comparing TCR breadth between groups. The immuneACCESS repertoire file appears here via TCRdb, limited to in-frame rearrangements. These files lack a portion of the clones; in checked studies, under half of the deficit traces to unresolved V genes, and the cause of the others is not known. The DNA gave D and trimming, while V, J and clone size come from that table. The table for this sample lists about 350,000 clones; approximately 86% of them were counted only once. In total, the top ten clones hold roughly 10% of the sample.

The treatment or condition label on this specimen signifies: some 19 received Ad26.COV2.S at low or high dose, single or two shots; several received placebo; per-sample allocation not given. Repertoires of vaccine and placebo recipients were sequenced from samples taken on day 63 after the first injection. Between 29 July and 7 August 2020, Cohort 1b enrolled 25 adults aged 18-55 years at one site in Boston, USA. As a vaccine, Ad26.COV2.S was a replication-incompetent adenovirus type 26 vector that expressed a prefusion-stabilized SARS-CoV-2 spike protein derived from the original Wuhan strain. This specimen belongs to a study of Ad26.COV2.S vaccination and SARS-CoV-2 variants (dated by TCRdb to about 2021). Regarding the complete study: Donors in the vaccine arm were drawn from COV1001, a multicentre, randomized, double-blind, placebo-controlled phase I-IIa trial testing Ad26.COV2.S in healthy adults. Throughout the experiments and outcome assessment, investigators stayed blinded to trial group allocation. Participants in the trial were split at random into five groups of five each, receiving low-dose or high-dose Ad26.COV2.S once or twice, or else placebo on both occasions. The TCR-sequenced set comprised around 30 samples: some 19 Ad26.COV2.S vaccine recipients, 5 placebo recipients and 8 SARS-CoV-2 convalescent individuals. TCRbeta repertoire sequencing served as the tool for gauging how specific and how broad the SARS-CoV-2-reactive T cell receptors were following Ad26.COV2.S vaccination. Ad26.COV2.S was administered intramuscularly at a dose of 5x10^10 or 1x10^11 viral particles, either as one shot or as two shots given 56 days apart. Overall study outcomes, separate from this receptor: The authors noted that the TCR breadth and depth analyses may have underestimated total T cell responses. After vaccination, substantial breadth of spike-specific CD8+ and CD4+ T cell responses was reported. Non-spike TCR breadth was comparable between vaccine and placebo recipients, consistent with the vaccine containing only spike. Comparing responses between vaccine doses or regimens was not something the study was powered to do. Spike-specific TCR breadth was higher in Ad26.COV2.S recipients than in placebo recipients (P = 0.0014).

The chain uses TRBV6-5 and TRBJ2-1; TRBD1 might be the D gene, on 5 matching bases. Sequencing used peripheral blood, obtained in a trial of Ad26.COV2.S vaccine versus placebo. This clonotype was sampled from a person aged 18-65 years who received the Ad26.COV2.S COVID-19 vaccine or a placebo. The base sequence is TGTGCCAGCCAGGGTACGGTAAACAATGAGCAGTTCTTC. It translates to CASQGTVNNEQFF.